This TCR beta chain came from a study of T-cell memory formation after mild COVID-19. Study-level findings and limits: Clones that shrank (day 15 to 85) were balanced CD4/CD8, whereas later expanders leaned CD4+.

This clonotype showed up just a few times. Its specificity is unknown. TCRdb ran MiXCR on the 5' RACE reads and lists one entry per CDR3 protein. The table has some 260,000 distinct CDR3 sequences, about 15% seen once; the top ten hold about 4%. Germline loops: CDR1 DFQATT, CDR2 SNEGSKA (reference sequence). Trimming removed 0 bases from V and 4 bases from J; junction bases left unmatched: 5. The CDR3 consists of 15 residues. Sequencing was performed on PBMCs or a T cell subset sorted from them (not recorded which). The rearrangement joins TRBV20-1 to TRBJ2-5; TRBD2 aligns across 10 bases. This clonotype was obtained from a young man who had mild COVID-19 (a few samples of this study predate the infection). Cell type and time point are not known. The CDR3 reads CSARELAGTRETQYF. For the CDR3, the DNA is TGCAGTGCTAGAGAACTAGCGGGAACCAGAGAGACCCAGTACTTC.